Listed below are T cell receptor beta chains from one sample, sequenced in a study of blood T cell repertoires in COVID-19. TCRdb's copy holds only in-frame clones and misses some; the assay was immunoSEQ multiplex PCR. The data show 120,000 or so clones, about 90% seen once. Sequencing was performed on peripheral blood. These receptors were obtained from a woman in her sixties or seventies with acute or convalescent COVID-19. The CDR3 runs from the conserved cysteine through the conserved F or W. A D gene is named only where the DNA matches it firmly. Clone size is not always given. Where it is, it says once, few, many or a class for expanded clones.

V gene,clone size,D gene,J gene,CDR3 DNA,CDR3 protein
TRBV30,once,TRBD1,TRBJ1-6,TGTGCCTGGAGTCCAAAGGGACAGAGAAATTCACCCCTCCACTTT,CAWSPKGQRNSPLHF
TRBV27,.,.,TRBJ2-1,TGTGCCAGCAGTTTATCCGGGAGCAATGAGCAGTTCTTC,CASSLSGSNEQFF
TRBV6-5,.,.,TRBJ1-3,TGTGCCAGCAGTTTAGGGACTGGGCCAACTGGAAACACCATATATTTT,CASSLGTGPTGNTIYF
TRBV9,.,TRBD1,TRBJ1-1,TGTGCCAGCAGCGTAGAGACGACAGGGGGCATGAACACTGAAGCTTTCTTT,CASSVETTGGMNTEAFF
TRBV7-2,.,TRBD1,TRBJ2-7,TGTGCCAGCAGCTCACCCGGGACAGGGTCTTACGAGCAGTACTTC,CASSSPGTGSYEQYF
TRBV7-9,once,TRBD1,TRBJ1-2,TGTGCCAGCAGCCGGACAGGGGGCAACTATGGCTACACCTTC,CASSRTGGNYGYTF
TRBV6-2/TRBV6-3,.,TRBD1,TRBJ1-1,TGTGCCAGCAGTCGCCAGAAGGGACAGGGGTTCGACACTGAAGCTTTCTTT,CASSRQKGQGFDTEAFF
TRBV5-1,once,.,TRBJ1-1,TGCGCCAGCAAGAAGAGAGCAGGGTTGAACACTGAAGCTTTCTTT,CASKKRAGLNTEAFF
TRBV28,.,.,TRBJ1-1,TGTGCCAGCAGATCAACAGAGAACACTGAAGCTTTCTTT,CASRSTENTEAFF
TRBV5-1,.,TRBD1,TRBJ2-4,TGCGCCAGCAGCAAGCGACAGGGGGGAGCCAAAAACATTCAGTACTTC,CASSKRQGGAKNIQYF
TRBV14,.,.,TRBJ2-3,TGTGCCAGCAGCCAAGTCGCAGATACGCAGTATTTT,CASSQVADTQYF